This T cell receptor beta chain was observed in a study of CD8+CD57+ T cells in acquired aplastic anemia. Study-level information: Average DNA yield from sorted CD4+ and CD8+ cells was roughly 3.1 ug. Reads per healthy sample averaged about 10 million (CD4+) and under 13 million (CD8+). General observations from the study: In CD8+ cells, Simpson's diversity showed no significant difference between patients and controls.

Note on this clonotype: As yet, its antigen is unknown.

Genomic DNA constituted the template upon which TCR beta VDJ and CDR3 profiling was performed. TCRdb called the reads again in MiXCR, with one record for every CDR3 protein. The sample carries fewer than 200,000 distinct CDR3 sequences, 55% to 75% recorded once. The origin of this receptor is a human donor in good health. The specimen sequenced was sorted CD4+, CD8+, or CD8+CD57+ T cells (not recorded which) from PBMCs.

As DNA, the CDR3 is TGTGCCAGCAGTGAATCAGAAAAGCTCTTCTATGGCTACACCTTC. Translation gives CASSESEKLFYGYTF. The rearrangement uses TRBV25-1 and TRBJ1-2; unclear D gene. The CDR3 sequence is 15 residues long. CDR1 and CDR2 (germline): MGHDK, SYGVNS. V gave up 1 base and J gave up 4 bases, with 13 bases separating them.